This T cell receptor beta chain derives from a study of monozygotic twins with inflammatory bowel disease (dated 2019 in TCRdb). General notes on the study: In total, 28 monozygotic twin pairs made up the full study: 19 Danish pairs, all IBD-discordant, plus nine German pairs, of which four were IBD-concordant and five were IBD-discordant. The search for disease-associated traits relied mainly on comparing, within discordant pairs, IBD patients with their genetically identical healthy co-twins. Each individual had, on average, about 151 000 unique TCRalpha sequences and 181 000 unique TCRbeta sequences available for analysis.

Here is what the overall study found, with its caveats: Repertoire similarity did not differ between concordant and discordant twins, which could be due to limited statistical power. The results gave no support for a single strong signal or clonotype linked to IBD. IBD patients shared fewer clonotypes with other individuals than healthy twins did, most markedly in patients showing signs of disease activity. The analysis was unable to tell different T cell subtypes apart. Because patients received different immunosuppressive treatments, the repertoires may have picked up extra background noise and variability between individuals. A decrease in TCRbeta repertoire diversity, as measured by inverse Simpson index, was observed in IBD patients compared with their healthy co-twins.

To note about this clonotype: The specificity of this receptor is unknown.

The germline V gene (reference sequence) provides CDR1 DFQATT and CDR2 SNEGSKA. The CDR3 runs 12 amino acids, cysteine and phenylalanine included. Only the protein sequence is given. From each donor, a roughly 2.5 ml peripheral blood sample was collected into PAXgene tubes and stored at -80 degrees C. Total RNA was isolated from whole blood with the PAXgene blood miRNA kit on an automated QIAcube, without T cell sorting. Peripheral blood from monozygotic twin pairs, either concordant or discordant for inflammatory bowel disease, underwent deep TCRalpha and TCRbeta repertoire profiling that used unique molecular barcoding. Smoking habits were recorded for all twin pairs, and individuals were classified as current, former or never smokers. Library prep was done by 5' RACE. For each TCR library, around 3,500 ng of total RNA was used. cDNA was synthesized with SMARTScribe reverse transcriptase in eight separate reactions per sample. During cDNA synthesis, unique molecular identifiers containing a 6-nucleotide sample barcode were introduced by template switching. TCRalpha and TCRbeta cDNA was amplified by two nested PCRs of 16 and 9 cycles, with bead purification after each PCR. Before amplification, the cDNA was treated with uracil DNA-glycosylase and purified using the QIAquick PCR purification kit. The second PCR added Illumina TruSeq-compatible adapters along with sample-specific barcodes. TapeStation and Qubit were used to check library quality and concentration, and 5 ng of each library was pooled. Sequencing of pooled libraries was carried out on an Illumina HiSeq2500 single-index Rapid Run using 2 x 100 bp reads and custom sequencing primers. On the authors' methods: UMI-based consensus assembly with MiGEC version 1.2.6 was used to correct PCR and sequencing errors. V(D)J alignment, clonotype assembly and CDR3 extraction were performed with MiXCR version 2.1.1. Gene usage, clonotype sharing and MAIT/NKT TCR abundance were normalised by analysing the top 1000, 10 000 and 20 000 clonotypes per sample. After downsampling to 27 000 UMIs, diversity was calculated as the inverse Simpson index using the vegan R package. Statistical testing used paired Mann-Whitney U tests on the discordant twin pairs and applied Benjamini-Hochberg correction for multiple testing. TCRdb reprocessed the sequencing reads and holds a single record per CDR3 protein sequence, with no DNA. These V and J calls originate from TCRdb's pipeline instead of the authors' own analysis. The sample table gives 200,000 to 250,000 distinct CDR3 sequences. In total, the top ten clones hold under 8.5% of the sample.

Input material: blood. Recombination linked TRBV20-1 to TRBJ2-1; the TCRdb call, TRBD1, lacks DNA for checking. The origin of this receptor is a human donor with ulcerative colitis or Crohn's disease, or a healthy co-twin of an affected twin (not recorded which). The CDR3 corresponds to CSARYGGTAQFF.